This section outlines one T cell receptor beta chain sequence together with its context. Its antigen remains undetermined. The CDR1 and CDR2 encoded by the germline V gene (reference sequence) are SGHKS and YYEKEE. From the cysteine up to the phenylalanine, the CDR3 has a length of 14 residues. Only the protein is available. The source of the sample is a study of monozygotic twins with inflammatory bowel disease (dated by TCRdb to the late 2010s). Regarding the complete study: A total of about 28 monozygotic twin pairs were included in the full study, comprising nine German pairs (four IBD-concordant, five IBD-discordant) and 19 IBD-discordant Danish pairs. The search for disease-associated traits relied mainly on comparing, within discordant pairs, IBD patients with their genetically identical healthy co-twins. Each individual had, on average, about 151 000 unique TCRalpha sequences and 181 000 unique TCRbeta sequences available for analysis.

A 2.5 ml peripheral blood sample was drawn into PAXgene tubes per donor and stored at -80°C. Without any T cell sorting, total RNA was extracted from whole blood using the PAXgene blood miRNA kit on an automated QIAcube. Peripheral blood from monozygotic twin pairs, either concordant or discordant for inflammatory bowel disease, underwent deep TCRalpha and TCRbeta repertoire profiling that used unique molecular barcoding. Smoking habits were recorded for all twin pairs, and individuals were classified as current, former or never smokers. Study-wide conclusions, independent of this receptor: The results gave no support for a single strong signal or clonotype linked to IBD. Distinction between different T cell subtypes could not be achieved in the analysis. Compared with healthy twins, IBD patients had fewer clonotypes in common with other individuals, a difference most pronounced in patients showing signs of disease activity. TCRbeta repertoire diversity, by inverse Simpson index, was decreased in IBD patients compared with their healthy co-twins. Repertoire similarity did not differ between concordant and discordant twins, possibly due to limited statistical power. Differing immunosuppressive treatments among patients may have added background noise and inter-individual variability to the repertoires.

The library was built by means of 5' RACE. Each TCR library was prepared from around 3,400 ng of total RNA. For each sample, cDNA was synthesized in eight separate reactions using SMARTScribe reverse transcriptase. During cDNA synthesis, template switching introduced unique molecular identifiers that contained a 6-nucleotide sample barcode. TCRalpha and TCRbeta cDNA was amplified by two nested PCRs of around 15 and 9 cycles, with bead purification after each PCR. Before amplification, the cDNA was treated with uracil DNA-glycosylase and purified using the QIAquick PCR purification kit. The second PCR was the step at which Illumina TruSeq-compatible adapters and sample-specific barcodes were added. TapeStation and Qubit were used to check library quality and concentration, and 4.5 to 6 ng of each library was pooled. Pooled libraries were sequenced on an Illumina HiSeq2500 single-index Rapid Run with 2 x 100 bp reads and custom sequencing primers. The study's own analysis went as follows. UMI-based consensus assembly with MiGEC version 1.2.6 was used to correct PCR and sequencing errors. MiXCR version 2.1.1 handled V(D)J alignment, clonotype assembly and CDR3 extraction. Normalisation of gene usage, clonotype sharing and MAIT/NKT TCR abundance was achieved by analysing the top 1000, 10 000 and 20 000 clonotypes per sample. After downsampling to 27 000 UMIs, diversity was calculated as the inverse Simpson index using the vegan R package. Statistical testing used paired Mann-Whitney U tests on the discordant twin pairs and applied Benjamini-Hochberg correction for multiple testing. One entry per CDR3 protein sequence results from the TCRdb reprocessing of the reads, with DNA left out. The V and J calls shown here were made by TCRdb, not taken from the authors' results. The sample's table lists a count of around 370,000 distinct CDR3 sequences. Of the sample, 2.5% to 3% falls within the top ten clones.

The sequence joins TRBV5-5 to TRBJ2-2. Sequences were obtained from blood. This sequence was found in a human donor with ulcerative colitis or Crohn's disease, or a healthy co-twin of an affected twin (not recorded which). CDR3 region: CASSLGSLTGELFF.